This T cell receptor beta chain was obtained from a study of beta chain features in type 1 diabetes. Findings of the study overall: Type 1 diabetes patients had fewer VDJ junction insertions and more deletions. All four CD4+ subsets of Type 1 diabetes patients contained TCRB CDR3s that were moderately but significantly shorter.

The CDR3 has 13 amino acids. Germline CDR1 is KGHSH and CDR2 is LQKENI. V lost 2 bases, J lost 6 bases, and 10 bases lay in between. CD4+ cells of the naive, central memory, regulatory and stem cell-like memory types were sorted via CD45RO/CCR7/CD25/CD127/CD95/CD27. Worth noting for this clone: Its target is unknown.

The whole isolated RNA underwent reverse transcription, so sequencing captured expressed TCRB transcripts. Assay: immunoSEQ multiplex PCR; the TCRdb copy retains only in-frame clones and omits some. The sample holds 150,000 to 200,000 clones; around 8% are singletons and the top ten take approximately 0.93%. This clonotype originated in a woman aged 40 to 55 with type 1 diabetes. The rearrangement joins TRBV18 to TRBJ1-2, with D perhaps matching TRBD1 (6 bases). The sample comprised central memory CD4+ T cells from blood. The CDR3 here is CASSPGRGHGYTF. For the CDR3, the DNA is TGTGCCAGCTCACCAGGCAGGGGCCATGGCTACACCTTC.